This T cell receptor (beta chain) was sequenced during a study of T cell responses to AZD1222 COVID-19 vaccine. Whole-study findings and limits: No repertoire was sampled before or during the peak T cell response, only after it. Spike-specific TCRs gained breadth and depth after people received two AZD1222 doses. The study reported that nearly half of spike-specific TCRs target unmutated variant regions. Donor demographics were predominantly white British with a female majority; clonal diversity may be underestimated.

Of note for this clone: Its antigen is as yet unknown.

Germline CDR1 KGHSH, CDR2 LQKENI. The CDR3 runs 15 residues. V dropped 7 bases and J dropped 5; count of bases not matched to a gene: 6. The data were produced by immunoSEQ multiplex PCR, yet TCRdb's version contains in-frame clones alone and is incomplete. The table has about 110,000 clones, about 90% seen once. This clonotype was obtained from an adult in good health. The gene calls are TRBV18 and TRBJ2-2, with 11 nucleotides matching TRBD1. The sequencing used peripheral blood, collected on day 0 of AZD1222 vaccination. CDR3 sequence reads: CASYAGTGGTGELFF. CDR3 sequence (DNA): TGTGCCAGCTATGCCGGGACAGGGGGAACCGGGGAGCTGTTTTTT.